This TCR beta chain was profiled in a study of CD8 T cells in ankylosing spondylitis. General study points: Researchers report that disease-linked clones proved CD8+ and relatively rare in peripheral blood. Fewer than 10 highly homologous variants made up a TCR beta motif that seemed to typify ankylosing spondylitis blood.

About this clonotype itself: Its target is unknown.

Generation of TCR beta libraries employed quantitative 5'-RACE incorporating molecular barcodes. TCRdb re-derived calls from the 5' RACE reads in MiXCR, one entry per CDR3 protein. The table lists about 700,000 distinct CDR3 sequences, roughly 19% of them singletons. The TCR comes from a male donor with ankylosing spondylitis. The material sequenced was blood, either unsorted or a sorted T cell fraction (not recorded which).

The CDR3, as DNA: TGTGCCAGCAGCCCGCGGGGAAGGGTGGGCACTGAAGCTTTCTTT. Amino acids: CASSPRGRVGTEAFF. The V and J genes are TRBV3-1 and TRBJ1-1; D gene ambiguous. The germline V and J ends were trimmed by 4 bases and 4 bases, with 16 bases remaining between them. The CDR3 consists of 15 residues. Per germline, CDR1 LGHDT and CDR2 YNNKEL (reference sequence).